This TCR beta chain was sequenced during a study of shared clonotypes between healthy human individuals. As regards this clone: Its specificity is unknown.

TCRdb's copy holds only in-frame clones and misses some; the assay was immunoSEQ multiplex PCR. The sample has about 2.4 million clones, around 94% seen once. Findings and caveats of the study: Generation probabilities were higher for clonotypes shared across all four sorted-subset donors than for unshared ones. Clonotype sharing among donors, it was expected, would be affected by sequencing depth. Generally, naive subsets (rather than memory subsets) showed larger estimated richness.

CD4+ cell separation produced CD45RA+ naive and CD45RA-negative memory subsets. The CDR3 runs to 15 residues. V dropped 7 bases and J dropped 7; count of bases not matched to a gene: 16. Germline CDR1 and CDR2: LNHDA and SQIVND (reference sequence). This chain joins TRBV19 and TRBJ2-7, with 7 bases fitting TRBD2. This receptor was taken from a man in his late teens or twenties in good health. Sequenced material: naive CD4+ T cells sorted from blood. As for subset: CD45RA+ positively selected. The CDR3 protein is CASKDGLAVIGEQYF. The DNA of the CDR3 is TGTGCCAGTAAAGACGGGCTAGCGGTTATAGGGGAGCAGTACTTC. Drawing the rest from reference TRBV19 and TRBJ2-7, the complete variable domain is DGGITQSPKYLFRKEGQNVTLSCEQNLNHDAMYWYRQDPGQGLRLIYYSQIVNDFQKGDIAEGYSVSREKKESFPLTVTSAQKNPTAFYLCASKDGLAVIGEQYFGPGTRLTVT.